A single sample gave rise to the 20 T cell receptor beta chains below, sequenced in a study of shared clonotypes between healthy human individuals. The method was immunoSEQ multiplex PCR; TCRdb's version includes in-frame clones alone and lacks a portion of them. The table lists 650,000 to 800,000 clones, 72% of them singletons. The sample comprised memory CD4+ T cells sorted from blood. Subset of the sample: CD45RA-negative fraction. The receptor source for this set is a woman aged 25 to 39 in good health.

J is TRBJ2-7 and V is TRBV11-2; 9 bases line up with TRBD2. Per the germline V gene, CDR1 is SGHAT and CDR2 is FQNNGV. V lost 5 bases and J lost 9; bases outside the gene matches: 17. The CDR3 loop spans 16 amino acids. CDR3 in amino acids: CASSTPGGREIRRQYF. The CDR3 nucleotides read TGTGCCAGCAGCACCCCCGGCGGGAGGGAGATCCGGCGGCAGTACTTC.

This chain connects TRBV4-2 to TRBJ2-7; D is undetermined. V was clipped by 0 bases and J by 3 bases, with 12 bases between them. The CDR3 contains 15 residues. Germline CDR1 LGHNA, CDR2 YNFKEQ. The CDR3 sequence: CASSQDLQGVYEQYF. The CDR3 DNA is TGTGCCAGCAGCCAAGATCTTCAAGGAGTCTACGAGCAGTACTTC.

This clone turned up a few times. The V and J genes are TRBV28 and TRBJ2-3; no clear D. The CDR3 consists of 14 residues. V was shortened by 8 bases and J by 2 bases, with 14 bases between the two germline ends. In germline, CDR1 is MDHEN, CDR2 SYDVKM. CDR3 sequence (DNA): TGTGCCAGCGGGCTTCCTTCCTTCACAGATACGCAGTATTTT. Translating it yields CASGLPSFTDTQYF.

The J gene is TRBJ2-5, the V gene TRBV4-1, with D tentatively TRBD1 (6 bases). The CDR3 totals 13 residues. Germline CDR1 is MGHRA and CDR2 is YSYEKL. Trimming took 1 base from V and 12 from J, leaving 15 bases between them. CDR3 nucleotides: TGCGCCAGCAGCCAAGTTGGGGGACACCAGGAGTACTTC. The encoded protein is CASSQVGGHQEYF.

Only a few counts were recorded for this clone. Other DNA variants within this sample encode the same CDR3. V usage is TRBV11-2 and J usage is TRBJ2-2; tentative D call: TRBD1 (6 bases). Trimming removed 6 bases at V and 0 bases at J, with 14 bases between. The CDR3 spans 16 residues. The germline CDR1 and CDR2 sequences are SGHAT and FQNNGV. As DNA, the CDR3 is TGTGCCAGCAGTTCCGCCCGGACAGCGAACACCGGGGAGCTGTTTTTT. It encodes CASSSARTANTGELFF.

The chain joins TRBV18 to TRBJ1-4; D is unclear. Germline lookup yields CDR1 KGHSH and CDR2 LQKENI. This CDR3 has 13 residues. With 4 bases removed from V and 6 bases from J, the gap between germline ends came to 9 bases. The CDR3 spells CASSQGRDEKLFF. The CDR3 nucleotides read TGTGCCAGCTCACAGGGAAGAGATGAAAAACTGTTTTTT.

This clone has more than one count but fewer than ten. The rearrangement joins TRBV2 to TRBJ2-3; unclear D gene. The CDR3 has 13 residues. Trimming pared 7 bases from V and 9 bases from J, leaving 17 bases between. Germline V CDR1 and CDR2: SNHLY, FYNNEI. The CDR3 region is CASTDLTLGTQYF. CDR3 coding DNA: TGTGCCAGCACAGACCTGACGCTCGGGACGCAGTATTTT.

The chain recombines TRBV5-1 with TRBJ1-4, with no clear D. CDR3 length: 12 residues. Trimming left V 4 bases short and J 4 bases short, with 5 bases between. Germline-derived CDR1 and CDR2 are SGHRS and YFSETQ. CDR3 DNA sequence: TGCGCCAGCAGCCGGGATAATGAAAAACTGTTTTTT. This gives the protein CASSRDNEKLFF.

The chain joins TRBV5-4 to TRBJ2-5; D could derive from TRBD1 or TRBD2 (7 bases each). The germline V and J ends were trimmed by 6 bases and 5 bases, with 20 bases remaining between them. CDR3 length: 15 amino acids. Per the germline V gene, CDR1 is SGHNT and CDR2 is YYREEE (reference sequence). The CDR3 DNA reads TGTGCCAGCAACATAAGACAGGGAGGGATGGAGACCCAGTACTTC. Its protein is CASNIRQGGMETQYF.

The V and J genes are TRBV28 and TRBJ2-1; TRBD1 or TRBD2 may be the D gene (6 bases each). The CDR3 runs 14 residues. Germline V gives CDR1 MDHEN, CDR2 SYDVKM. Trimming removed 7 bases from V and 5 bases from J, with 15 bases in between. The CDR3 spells CASTSGARDNEQFF. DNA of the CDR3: TGTGCCAGCACATCGGGGGCTAGGGACAATGAGCAGTTCTTC. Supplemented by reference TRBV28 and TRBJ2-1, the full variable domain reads DVKVTQSSRYLVKRTGEKVFLECVQDMDHENMFWYRQDPGLGLRLIYFSYDVKMKEKGDIPEGYSVSREKKERFSLILESASTNQTSMYLCASTSGARDNEQFFGPGTRLTVL.

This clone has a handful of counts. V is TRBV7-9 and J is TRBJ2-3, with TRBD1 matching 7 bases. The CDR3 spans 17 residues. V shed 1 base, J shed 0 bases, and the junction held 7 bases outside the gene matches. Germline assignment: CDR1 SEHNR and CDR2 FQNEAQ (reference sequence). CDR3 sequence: CASSLGRQGRSTDTQYF. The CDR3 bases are TGTGCCAGCAGCTTAGGGAGACAGGGAAGAAGCACAGATACGCAGTATTTT.

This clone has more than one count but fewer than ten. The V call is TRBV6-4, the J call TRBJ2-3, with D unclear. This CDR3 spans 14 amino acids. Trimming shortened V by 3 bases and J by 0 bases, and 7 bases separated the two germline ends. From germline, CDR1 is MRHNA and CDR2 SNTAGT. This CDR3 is CASSETDSTDTQYF. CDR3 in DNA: TGTGCCAGCAGTGAAACCGACAGCACAGATACGCAGTATTTT.

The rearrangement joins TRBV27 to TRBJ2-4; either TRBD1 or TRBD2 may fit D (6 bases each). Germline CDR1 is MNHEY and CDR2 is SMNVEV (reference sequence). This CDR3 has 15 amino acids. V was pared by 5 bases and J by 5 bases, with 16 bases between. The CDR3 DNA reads TGTGCCAGCAGTAGATTCCTGGGGGGCCAAAACATTCAGTACTTC. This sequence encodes CASSRFLGGQNIQYF.

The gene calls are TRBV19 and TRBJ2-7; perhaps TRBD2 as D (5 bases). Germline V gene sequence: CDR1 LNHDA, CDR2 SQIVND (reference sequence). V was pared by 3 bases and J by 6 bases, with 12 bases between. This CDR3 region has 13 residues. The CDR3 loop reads CASSILLAGEQYF. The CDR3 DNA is TGTGCCAGTAGTATTCTCTTGGCGGGCGAGCAGTACTTC.

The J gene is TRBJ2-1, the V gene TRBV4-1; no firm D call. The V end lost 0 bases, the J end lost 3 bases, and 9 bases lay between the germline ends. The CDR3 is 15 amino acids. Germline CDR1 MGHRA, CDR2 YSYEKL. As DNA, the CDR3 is TGCGCCAGCAGCCAAGATGGGTCCAGCTACAATGAGCAGTTCTTC. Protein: CASSQDGSSYNEQFF.

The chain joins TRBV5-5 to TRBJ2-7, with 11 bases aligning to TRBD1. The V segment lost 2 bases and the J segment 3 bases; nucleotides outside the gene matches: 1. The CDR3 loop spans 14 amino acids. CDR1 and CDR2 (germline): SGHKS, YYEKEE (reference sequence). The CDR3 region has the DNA TGTGCCAGCAGCTTTGGGACAGGGGGCTACGAGCAGTACTTC. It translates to CASSFGTGGYEQYF.

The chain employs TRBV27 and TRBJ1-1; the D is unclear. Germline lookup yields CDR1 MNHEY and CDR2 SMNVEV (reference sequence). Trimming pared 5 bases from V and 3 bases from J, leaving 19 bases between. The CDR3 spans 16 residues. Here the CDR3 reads CASSASQTAKYTEAFF. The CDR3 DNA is TGTGCCAGCAGTGCCTCGCAGACCGCTAAGTACACTGAAGCTTTCTTT.

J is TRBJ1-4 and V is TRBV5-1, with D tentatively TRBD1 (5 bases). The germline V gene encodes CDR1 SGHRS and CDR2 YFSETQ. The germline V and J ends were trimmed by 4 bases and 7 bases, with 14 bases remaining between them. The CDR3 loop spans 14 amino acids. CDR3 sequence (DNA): TGCGCCAGCAGCGAGGGGAGGGAGGGTGAAAAACTGTTTTTT. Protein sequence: CASSEGREGEKLFF.

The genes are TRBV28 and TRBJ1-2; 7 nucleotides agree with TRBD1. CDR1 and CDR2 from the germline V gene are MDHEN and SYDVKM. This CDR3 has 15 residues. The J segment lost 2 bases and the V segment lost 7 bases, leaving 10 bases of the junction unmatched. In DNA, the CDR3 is TGTGCCAGCATCCTCACCGGGACAGCAAACTATGGCTACACCTTC. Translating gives CASILTGTANYGYTF.

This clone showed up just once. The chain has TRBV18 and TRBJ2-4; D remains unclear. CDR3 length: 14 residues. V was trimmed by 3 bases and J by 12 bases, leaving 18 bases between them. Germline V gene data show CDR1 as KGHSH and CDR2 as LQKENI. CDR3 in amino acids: CASSPEHLAPYQYF. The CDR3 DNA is TGTGCCAGCTCACCCGAGCACTTAGCTCCCTATCAGTACTTC.